What follows describes a single T cell receptor (beta chain). The antigen remains unidentified. Primers: 60 Vbeta forward and 13 Jbeta reverse. The repertoire was sequenced with immunoSEQ multiplex PCR; TCRdb's copy has only in-frame clones and lacks some. Seen here are under 200,000 clones, around 77% observed once, and the top ten hold approximately 2.5%. These data belong to a study of cytomegalovirus exposure and HLA in healthy donors. Those who donated were healthy bone marrow donors. CDR1 is SEHNR and CDR2 is FQNEAQ in the germline V gene (reference sequence). The V and J ends lost 5 bases and 1 base respectively, with 5 bases between them. The CDR3 sequence is 12 residues long. Study-level findings and limits: When the data were analyzed later, several of the most significant clusters appeared to be linked to common viral pathogens. Most TCR sequences were rare, but some public TCRs occurred in many donors. A later examination showed that TCR association rates differed by HLA locus, with DRB1 most and HLA-C fewest.

This sequence originates from a man between 60 and 75 years old in good health and CMV-seronegative. The rearrangement joins TRBV7-9 to TRBJ1-1; D not resolved. The sequenced material came from PBMCs. CDR3 DNA: TGTGCCAGCAGCATCCAGAACACTGAAGCTTTCTTT. Protein product: CASSIQNTEAFF.